The entry below describes one T cell receptor beta chain. These data are taken from a study of blood T cell repertoires in COVID-19. Study-level information: Acute and convalescent COVID-19 samples came from the United States, Italy and Spain.

Trimming took 5 bases from V and 4 from J, leaving 11 bases between them. Germline V gene data show CDR1 as SGHTA and CDR2 as FQGTGA. The length of the CDR3 is 13 residues. Clones were sequenced by immunoSEQ multiplex PCR, and TCRdb holds only the in-frame ones, with some missing. The data show approximately 190,000 clones, around nine tenths seen once. Sequences were obtained from peripheral blood. This TCR was recovered from a middle-aged woman who had recovered from COVID-19. The chain has TRBV7-3 and TRBJ1-1; D perhaps matches TRBD1 (6 bases). This chain's CDR3 is CASSLGTSTEAFF. Here the CDR3 DNA reads TGTGCCAGCAGCCTTGGGACAAGCACTGAAGCTTTCTTT. The full variable domain, completed using reference TRBV7-3 and TRBJ1-1, is GAGVSQTPSNKVTEKGKYVELRCDPISGHTALYWYRQSLGQGPEFLIYFQGTGAADDSGLPNDRFFAVRPEGSVSTLKIQRTERGDSAVYLCASSLGTSTEAFFGQGTRLTVV.